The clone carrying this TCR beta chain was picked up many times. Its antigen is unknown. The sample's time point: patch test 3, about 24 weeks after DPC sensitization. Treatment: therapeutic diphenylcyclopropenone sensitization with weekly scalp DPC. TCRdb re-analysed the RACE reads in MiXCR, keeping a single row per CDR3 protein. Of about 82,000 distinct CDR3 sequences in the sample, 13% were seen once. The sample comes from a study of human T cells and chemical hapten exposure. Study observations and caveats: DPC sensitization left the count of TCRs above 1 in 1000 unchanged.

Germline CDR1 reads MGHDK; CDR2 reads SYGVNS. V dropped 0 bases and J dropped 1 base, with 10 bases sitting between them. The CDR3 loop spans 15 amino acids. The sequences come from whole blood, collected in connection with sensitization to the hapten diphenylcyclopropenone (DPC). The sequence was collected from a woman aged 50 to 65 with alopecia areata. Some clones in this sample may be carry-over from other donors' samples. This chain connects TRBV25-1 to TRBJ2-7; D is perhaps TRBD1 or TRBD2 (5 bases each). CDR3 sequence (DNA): TGTGCCAGCAGTGAATATGGGACCCTATCCTACGAGCAGTACTTC. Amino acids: CASSEYGTLSYEQYF.